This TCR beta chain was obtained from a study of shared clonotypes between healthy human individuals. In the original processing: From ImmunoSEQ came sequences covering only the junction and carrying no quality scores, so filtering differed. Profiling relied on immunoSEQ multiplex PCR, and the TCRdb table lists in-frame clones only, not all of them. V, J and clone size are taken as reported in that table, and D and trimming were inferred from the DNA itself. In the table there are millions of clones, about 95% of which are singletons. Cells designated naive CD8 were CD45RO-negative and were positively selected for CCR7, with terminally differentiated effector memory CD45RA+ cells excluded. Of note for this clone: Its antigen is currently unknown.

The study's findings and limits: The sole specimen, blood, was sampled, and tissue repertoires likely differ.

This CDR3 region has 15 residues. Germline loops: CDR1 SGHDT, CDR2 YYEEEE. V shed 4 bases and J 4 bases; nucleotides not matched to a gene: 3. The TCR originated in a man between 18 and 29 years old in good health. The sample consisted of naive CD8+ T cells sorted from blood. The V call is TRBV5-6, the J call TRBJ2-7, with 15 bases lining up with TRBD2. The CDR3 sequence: CASSRGLAGGYEQYF. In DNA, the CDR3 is TGTGCCAGCAGCCGGGGACTAGCGGGGGGTTACGAGCAGTACTTC.